These T cell receptor beta chains were read from a single sample in a study of control samples from healthy donors and cancer patients. Produced via immunoSEQ multiplex PCR; TCRdb's table is partial and in-frame only. Among about 96,000 clones listed, 85% to 95% were seen once. Sequencing was done on a sample of blood. These receptors were taken from a man aged 18 to 35 in good health. Both conserved end residues are part of each CDR3. The D gene is left open where the match is weak. Part of the rows lack a size; the others show once, few, many or a class for expanded clones.

D gene	CDR3 length	clone size	V gene	J gene	CDR3 protein	CDR3 DNA
.	13	.	TRBV4-2	TRBJ1-6	CASSQARGSPLHF	TGTGCCAGCAGCCAAGCCAGGGGATCACCCCTCCACTTT
.	12	.	TRBV11-2	TRBJ2-1	CASSQGGNEQFF	TGTGCCAGCAGCCAGGGTGGCAATGAGCAGTTCTTC
TRBD1	13	.	TRBV30	TRBJ2-7	CAWRTGVYDEQYF	TGTGCCTGGAGGACAGGGGTTTACGACGAGCAGTACTTC
.	15	.	TRBV2	TRBJ1-1	CASSDTGPTNTEAFF	TGTGCCAGCAGTGACACCGGCCCGACGAACACTGAAGCTTTCTTT
.	13	.	TRBV19	TRBJ1-6	CASSLSLNSPLHF	TGTGCCAGTAGTTTGTCACTGAATTCACCCCTCCACTTT
.	13	.	TRBV6-5	TRBJ1-2	CASYEASNYGYTF	TGTGCCAGCTACGAAGCTTCTAACTATGGCTACACCTTC
.	13	.	TRBV5-1	TRBJ1-2	CASSFPGNYGYTF	TGCGCCAGCAGCTTTCCGGGAAACTATGGCTACACCTTC
TRBD1	13	.	TRBV20-1	TRBJ1-6	CSASAGGGDGFHF	TGCAGTGCTAGTGCAGGGGGAGGCGATGGTTTCCACTTT
.	12	.	TRBV12-3/TRBV12-4	TRBJ1-1	CASSVTGFEAFF	TGTGCCAGCAGTGTAACAGGGTTTGAAGCTTTCTTT
.	16	.	TRBV5-4	TRBJ1-2	CASSLMGGLGNYGYTF	TGTGCCAGCAGCCTCATGGGGGGCTTAGGAAACTATGGCTACACCTTC
.	11	once	TRBV4-2	TRBJ2-1	CASSQGDEQFF	TGTGCCAGCAGCCAAGGTGATGAGCAGTTCTTC
.	13	.	TRBV6-5	TRBJ1-4	CATKTATNEKLFF	TGTGCCACCAAGACCGCAACTAATGAAAAACTGTTTTTT
TRBD1	15	.	TRBV11-2	TRBJ1-1	CASSPTPTGGTEAFF	TGTGCCAGCAGCCCTACACCAACAGGGGGTACTGAAGCTTTCTTT
TRBD1	16	.	TRBV11-2	TRBJ1-3	CASSLGQGETGNTIYF	TGTGCCAGCAGCTTGGGACAGGGGGAAACTGGAAACACCATATATTTT
.	14	.	TRBV6-6	TRBJ1-2	CASSYAPSNYGYTF	TGTGCCAGCAGTTACGCGCCCTCTAACTATGGCTACACCTTC
TRBD1	14	.	TRBV25-1	TRBJ1-1	CASSLSGGNTEAFF	TGTGCCAGCAGCCTTTCAGGGGGGAACACTGAAGCTTTCTTT
TRBD1	13	.	TRBV11-2	TRBJ2-4	CASSLRQGAEQYF	TGTGCCAGCAGCCTCAGACAGGGCGCCGAACAGTACTTC
TRBD1	14	few	TRBV10-3	TRBJ1-2	CAISSDRGNYGYTF	TGTGCCATCAGTTCCGACAGGGGGAACTATGGCTACACCTTC
TRBD1	12	.	TRBV6-4	TRBJ1-1	CASSTGGTEAFF	TGTGCCAGCAGTACAGGGGGGACTGAAGCTTTCTTT
.	12	.	TRBV6-5	TRBJ1-1	CASSHGLYEAFF	TGTGCCAGCAGTCACGGGCTCTACGAAGCTTTCTTT
.	14	.	TRBV15	TRBJ2-1	CATSRRGSGNEQFF	TGTGCCACCAGCAGACGGGGGTCGGGCAATGAGCAGTTCTTC
.	11	.	TRBV6-6	TRBJ1-1	CASSPNRLPFF	TGTGCCAGCAGCCCAAACAGACTCCCTTTCTTT
TRBD1	18	.	TRBV5-4	TRBJ1-2	CASSQNIRLDREHYGYTF	TGTGCCAGCAGCCAAAACATACGTCTGGACAGGGAGCACTATGGCTACACCTTC
TRBD1	13	.	TRBV11-1	TRBJ2-5	CASPTGGMETQYF	TGTGCCAGCCCGACAGGGGGCATGGAGACCCAGTACTTC
.	15	.	TRBV7-9	TRBJ1-3	CASSPPRDPSNTIYF	TGTGCCAGCAGCCCCCCGCGGGATCCCTCGAACACCATATATTTT
TRBD1	16	once	TRBV30	TRBJ1-2	CAWIGGQGLWNYGYTF	TGTGCCTGGATTGGCGGACAGGGGTTGTGGAACTATGGCTACACCTTC
TRBD1	15	.	TRBV9	TRBJ1-1	CASSATGAPDTEAFF	TGTGCCAGCAGCGCAACAGGGGCGCCGGACACTGAAGCTTTCTTT
.	14	.	TRBV25-1	TRBJ2-1	CVTAGYSSYNEQFF	TGTGTCACCGCGGGTTACTCATCCTACAATGAGCAGTTCTTC
TRBD2	17	.	TRBV9	TRBJ2-2	CASSGAMGLAGPGELFF	TGTGCCAGCAGCGGAGCAATGGGACTAGCAGGTCCCGGGGAGCTGTTTTTT
TRBD2	13	many	TRBV7-9	TRBJ2-1	CASSPGLAFEQFF	TGTGCCAGCAGCCCGGGACTAGCGTTTGAGCAGTTCTTC
.	15	once	TRBV29-1	TRBJ1-4	CSVEVVQGANEKLFF	TGCAGCGTTGAAGTGGTGCAGGGAGCGAATGAAAAACTGTTTTTT
.	13	.	TRBV11-1	TRBJ1-1	CASSFARDTEAFF	TGTGCCAGCAGCTTCGCCAGGGATACTGAAGCTTTCTTT
.	13	.	TRBV12-3/TRBV12-4	TRBJ1-2	CASSLGTADGYTF	TGTGCCAGCAGTTTAGGGACAGCTGATGGCTACACCTTC
.	14	.	TRBV24-1	TRBJ2-3	CATSDIQRGDTQYF	TGTGCCACCAGTGACATTCAACGGGGAGATACGCAGTATTTT
.	13	.	TRBV18	TRBJ1-1	CASSGGVNTEAFF	TGTGCCAGCTCCGGGGGGGTCAACACTGAAGCTTTCTTT
TRBD1	13	.	TRBV5-4	TRBJ1-2	CASSLQGAEGYTF	TGTGCCAGCAGCCTGCAGGGGGCGGAGGGCTACACCTTC
.	13	once	TRBV27	TRBJ1-2	CASSLGDNYGYTF	TGTGCCAGCAGTTTAGGGGATAACTATGGCTACACCTTC
TRBD1	14	.	TRBV5-1	TRBJ1-6	CASSSGQGDSPLHF	TGCGCCAGCAGCTCGGGACAGGGAGATTCACCCCTCCACTTT
.	13	.	TRBV6-4	TRBJ2-1	CASSEKSYNEQFF	TGTGCCAGCAGTGAGAAGTCCTACAATGAGCAGTTCTTC
.	14	.	TRBV19	TRBJ2-7	CASSIVEGSYEQYF	TGTGCCAGTAGTATAGTGGAGGGCTCCTACGAGCAGTACTTC
.	14	.	TRBV7-9	TRBJ2-3	CASTPPGNTDTQYF	TGTGCCAGCACCCCCCCGGGGAACACAGATACGCAGTATTTT
.	14	.	TRBV11-3	TRBJ2-2	CASSLVGGTGELFF	TGTGCCAGCAGCTTAGTTGGGGGGACCGGGGAGCTGTTTTTT
.	12	.	TRBV5-8	TRBJ1-2	CASSLGTAGYTF	TGTGCCAGCAGCCTCGGGACGGCAGGCTACACCTTC
TRBD1	15	.	TRBV29-1	TRBJ2-7	CSVDRRDTGAYEQYF	TGCAGCGTTGATCGAAGAGATACAGGGGCCTACGAGCAGTACTTC
.	17	few	TRBV7-9	TRBJ1-5	CASKPGGGGANNQPQHF	TGTGCCAGCAAACCCGGAGGGGGAGGGGCGAACAATCAGCCCCAGCATTTT
TRBD2	16	.	TRBV11-1	TRBJ2-5	CASSLGLAGIQETQYF	TGTGCCAGCAGCTTAGGACTAGCGGGAATTCAAGAGACCCAGTACTTC
TRBD1	15	.	TRBV9	TRBJ1-6	CASSTRQGRNSPLHF	TGTGCCAGCAGCACCCGACAGGGAAGGAATTCACCCCTCCACTTT
TRBD1	14	few	TRBV27	TRBJ1-1	CASSLGQANTEAFF	TGTGCCAGCAGTCTGGGACAGGCCAACACTGAAGCTTTCTTT
TRBD2	18	.	TRBV9	TRBJ2-3	CASSVEGLAGGVTDTQYF	TGTGCCAGCAGCGTAGAGGGACTAGCGGGAGGGGTAACAGATACGCAGTATTTT
TRBD1	16	.	TRBV4-1	TRBJ1-5	CASSQATGGLDQPQHF	TGCGCCAGCAGCCAAGCCACAGGGGGCCTGGACCAGCCCCAGCATTTT
.	13	.	TRBV9	TRBJ2-2	CASTGSVTGELFF	TGTGCCAGCACCGGGAGTGTCACCGGGGAGCTGTTTTTT
.	15	.	TRBV11-2	TRBJ1-2	CASSLVGGSDYGYTF	TGTGCCAGCAGCTTAGTTGGGGGGTCAGACTATGGCTACACCTTC
TRBD2	20	once	TRBV3-1/TRBV3-2	TRBJ2-3	CASSQSGLAGEILNTDTQYF	TGTGCCAGCAGCCAGAGTGGACTAGCGGGAGAGATTTTGAACACAGATACGCAGTATTTT
.	11	.	TRBV12-3/TRBV12-4	TRBJ1-1	CASTDTTEAFF	TGTGCCAGCACCGACACCACTGAAGCTTTCTTT
.	12	.	TRBV11-2	TRBJ2-7	CASSKSSYEQYF	TGTGCCAGCAGCAAGAGCTCCTACGAGCAGTACTTC